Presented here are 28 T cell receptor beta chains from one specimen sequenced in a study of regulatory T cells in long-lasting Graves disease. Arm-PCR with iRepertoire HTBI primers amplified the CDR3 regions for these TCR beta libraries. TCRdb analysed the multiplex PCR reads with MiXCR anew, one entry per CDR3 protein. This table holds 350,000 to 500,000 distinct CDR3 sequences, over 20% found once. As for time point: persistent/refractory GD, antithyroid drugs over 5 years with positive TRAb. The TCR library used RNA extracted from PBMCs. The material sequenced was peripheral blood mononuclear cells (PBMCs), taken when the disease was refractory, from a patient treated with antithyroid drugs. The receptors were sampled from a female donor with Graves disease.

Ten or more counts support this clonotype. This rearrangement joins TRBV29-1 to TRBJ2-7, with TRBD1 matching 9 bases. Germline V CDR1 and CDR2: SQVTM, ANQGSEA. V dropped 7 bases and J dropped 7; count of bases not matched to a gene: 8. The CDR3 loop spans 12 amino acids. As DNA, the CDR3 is TGCAGCGCCACGACAGGGGGGGTTGAGCAGTACTTC. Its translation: CSATTGGVEQYF.

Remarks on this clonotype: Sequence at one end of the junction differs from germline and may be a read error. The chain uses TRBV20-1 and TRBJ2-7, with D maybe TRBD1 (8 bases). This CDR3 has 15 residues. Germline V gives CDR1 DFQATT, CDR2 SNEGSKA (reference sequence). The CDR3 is CNARGGQEGGYEQYF. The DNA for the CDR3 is TGCAATGCTAGGGGGGGACAGGAAGGGGGCTACGAGCAGTACTTC.

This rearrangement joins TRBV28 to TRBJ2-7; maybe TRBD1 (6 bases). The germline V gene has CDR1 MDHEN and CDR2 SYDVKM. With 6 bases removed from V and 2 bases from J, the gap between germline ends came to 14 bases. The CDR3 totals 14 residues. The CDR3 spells CASSLTGSPYEQYF. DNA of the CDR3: TGTGCCAGCAGCCTAACAGGGTCTCCCTACGAGCAGTACTTC.

In DNA, the CDR3 is TGTGCCAGCAGTTTACGGTGGCGGCAGCGCCAAGAGACCCAGTACTTC. It codes for CASSLRWRQRQETQYF. The J gene is TRBJ2-5, the V gene TRBV27; D is unresolved. Deletions cut 2 bases from V and 1 base from J, with 14 bases between. This CDR3 spans 16 amino acids. CDR1 and CDR2 from the germline V gene are MNHEY and SMNVEV (reference sequence).

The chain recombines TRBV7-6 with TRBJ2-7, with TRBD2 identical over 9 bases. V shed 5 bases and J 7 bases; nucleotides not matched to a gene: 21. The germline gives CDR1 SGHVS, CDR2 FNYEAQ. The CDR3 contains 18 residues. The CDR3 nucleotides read TGTGCCAGCAGCCCACTAGCGGGCCTGGGGGCCCCATTTTGGGAGCAGTACTTC. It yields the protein CASSPLAGLGAPFWEQYF.

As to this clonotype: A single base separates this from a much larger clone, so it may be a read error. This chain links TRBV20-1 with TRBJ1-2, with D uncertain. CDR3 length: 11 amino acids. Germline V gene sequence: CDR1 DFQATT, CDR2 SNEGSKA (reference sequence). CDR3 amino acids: CSARDLYGHTF. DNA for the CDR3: TGCAGTGCTAGAGATTTGTATGGCCACACCTTC.

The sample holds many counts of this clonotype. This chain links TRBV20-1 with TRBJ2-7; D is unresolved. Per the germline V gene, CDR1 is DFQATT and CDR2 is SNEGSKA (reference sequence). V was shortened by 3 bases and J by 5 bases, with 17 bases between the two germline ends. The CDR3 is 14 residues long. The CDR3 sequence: CSARATPLRDEQYF. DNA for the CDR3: TGCAGTGCTAGGGCCACTCCGCTCCGGGACGAGCAGTACTTC.

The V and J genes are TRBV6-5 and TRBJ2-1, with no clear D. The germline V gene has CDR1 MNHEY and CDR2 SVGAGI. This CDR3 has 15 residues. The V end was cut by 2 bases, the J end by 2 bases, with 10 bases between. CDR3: CASSYAGFTYNEQFF. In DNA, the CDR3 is TGTGCCAGCAGTTACGCAGGCTTCACCTACAATGAGCAGTTCTTC.

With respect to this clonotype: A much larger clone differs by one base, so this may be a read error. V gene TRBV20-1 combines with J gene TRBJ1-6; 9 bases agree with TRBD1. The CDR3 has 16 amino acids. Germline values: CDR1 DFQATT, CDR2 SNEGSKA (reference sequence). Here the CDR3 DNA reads TGCAGTGCTAGAGCCGGGACAGGGACCCAAAATTCATCCCTCCACTTT. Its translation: CSARAGTGTQNSSLHF.

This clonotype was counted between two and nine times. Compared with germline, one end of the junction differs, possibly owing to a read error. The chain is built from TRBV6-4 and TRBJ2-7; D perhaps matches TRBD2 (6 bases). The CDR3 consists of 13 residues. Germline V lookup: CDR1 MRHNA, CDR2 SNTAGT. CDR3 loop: CASSYSRASEGVF. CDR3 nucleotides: TGTGCCAGCAGTTACTCCCGGGCTAGCGAAGGGGTCTTC.

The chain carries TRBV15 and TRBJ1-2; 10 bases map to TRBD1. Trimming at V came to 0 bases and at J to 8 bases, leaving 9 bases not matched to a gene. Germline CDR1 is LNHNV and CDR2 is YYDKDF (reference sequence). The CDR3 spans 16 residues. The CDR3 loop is CATSRDQGQGVGGYTF. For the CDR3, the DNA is TGTGCCACCAGCAGAGATCAAGGACAGGGGGTCGGAGGCTACACCTTC.

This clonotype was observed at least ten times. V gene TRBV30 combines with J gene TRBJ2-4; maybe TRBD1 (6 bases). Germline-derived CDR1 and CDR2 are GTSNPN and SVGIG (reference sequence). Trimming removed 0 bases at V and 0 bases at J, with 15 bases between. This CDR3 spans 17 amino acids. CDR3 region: CAWSVLRDNLAKNIQYF. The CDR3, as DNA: TGTGCCTGGAGTGTACTCCGGGACAACCTAGCCAAAAACATTCAGTACTTC.

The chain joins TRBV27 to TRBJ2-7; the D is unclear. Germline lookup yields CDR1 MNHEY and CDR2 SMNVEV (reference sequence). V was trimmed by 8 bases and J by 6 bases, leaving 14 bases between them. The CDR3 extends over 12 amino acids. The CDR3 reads CASSPPSLEQYF. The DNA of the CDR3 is TGTGCCAGCTCCCCCCCTAGTCTCGAGCAGTACTTC.

This CDR3 reads CSVELAGSSRDIQYF. Written as DNA, the CDR3 is TGCAGCGTTGAACTAGCGGGCTCCTCAAGAGACATTCAGTACTTC. This chain uses TRBV29-1 with TRBJ2-4, with 8 bases that match TRBD2. The CDR3 contains 15 residues. Germline-derived CDR1 and CDR2 are SQVTM and ANQGSEA. The J segment lost 8 bases and the V segment lost 2 bases, leaving 11 bases of the junction unmatched.

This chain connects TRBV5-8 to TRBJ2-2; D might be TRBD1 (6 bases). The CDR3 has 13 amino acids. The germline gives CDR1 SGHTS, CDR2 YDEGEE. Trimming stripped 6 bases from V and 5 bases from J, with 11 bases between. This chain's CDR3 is CASNPQGTGELFF. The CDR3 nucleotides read TGTGCCAGCAACCCCCAGGGGACCGGGGAGCTGTTTTTT.

This CDR3 is CASGYSPWQPQHF. The CDR3 DNA follows: TGTGCCAGCGGATACTCCCCTTGGCAGCCCCAGCATTTT. The chain couples TRBV6-5 to TRBJ1-5, with unresolved D. CDR3 size: 13 residues. The ends were cut back, 8 bases at V and 7 bases at J, with 15 bases in the middle. Germline lookup yields CDR1 MNHEY and CDR2 SVGAGI.

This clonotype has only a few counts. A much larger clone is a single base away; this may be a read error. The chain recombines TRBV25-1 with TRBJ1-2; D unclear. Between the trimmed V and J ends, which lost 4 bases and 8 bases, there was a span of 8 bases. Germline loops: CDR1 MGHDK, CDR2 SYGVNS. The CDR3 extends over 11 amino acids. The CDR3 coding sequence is TGTGCCAGCAGTGTGTTGGGAGGCTACACCTTC. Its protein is CASSVLGGYTF.

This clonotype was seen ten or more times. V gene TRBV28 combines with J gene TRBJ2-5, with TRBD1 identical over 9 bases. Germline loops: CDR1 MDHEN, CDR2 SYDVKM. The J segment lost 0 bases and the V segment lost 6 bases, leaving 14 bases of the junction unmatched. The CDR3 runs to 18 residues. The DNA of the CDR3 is TGTGCCAGCAGCCACTCCGGGACAGGGAGGTTGGACCAAGAGACCCAGTACTTC. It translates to CASSHSGTGRLDQETQYF.

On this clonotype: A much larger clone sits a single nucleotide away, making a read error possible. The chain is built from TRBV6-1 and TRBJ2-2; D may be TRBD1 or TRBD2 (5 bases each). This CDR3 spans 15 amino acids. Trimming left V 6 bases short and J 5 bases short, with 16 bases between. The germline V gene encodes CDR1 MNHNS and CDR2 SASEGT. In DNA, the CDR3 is TGTGCCAGCAGGGCCGTGACAGCGGAAACCGGGGAGCTGTTTTTT. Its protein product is CASRAVTAETGELFF.

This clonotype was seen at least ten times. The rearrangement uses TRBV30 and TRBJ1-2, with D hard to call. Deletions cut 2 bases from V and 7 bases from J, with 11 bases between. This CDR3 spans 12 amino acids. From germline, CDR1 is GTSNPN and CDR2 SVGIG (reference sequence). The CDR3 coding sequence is TGTGCCTGGAGTCAAGTAGGGCTTGGCTACACCTTC. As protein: CAWSQVGLGYTF.

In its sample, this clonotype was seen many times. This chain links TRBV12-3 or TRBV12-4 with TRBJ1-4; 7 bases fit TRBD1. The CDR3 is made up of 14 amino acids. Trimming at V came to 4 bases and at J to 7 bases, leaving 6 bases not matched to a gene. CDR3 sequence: CASSSGGRGEKLFF. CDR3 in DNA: TGTGCCAGCAGTTCAGGGGGAAGAGGTGAAAAACTGTTTTTT.

The CDR3 nucleotides read TGTGCCAGCAGCTTAACGTTGGACACTGAAGCTTTCTTT. This sequence encodes CASSLTLDTEAFF. The rearrangement uses TRBV7-9 and TRBJ1-1, with D hard to call. Germline V CDR1 and CDR2: SEHNR, FQNEAQ (reference sequence). V lost 2 bases and J 3 bases, leaving 7 bases between the germline ends. The CDR3 runs 13 residues.

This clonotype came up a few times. This CDR3 is CSAWGQGTEAFF. CDR3 in DNA: TGCAGTGCTTGGGGACAGGGCACTGAAGCTTTCTTT. The chain carries TRBV20-1 and TRBJ1-1, with 9 bases aligning to TRBD1. The CDR3 sequence is 12 residues long. V was clipped by 5 bases and J by 4 bases; unmatched bases: 2. The germline V gene has CDR1 DFQATT and CDR2 SNEGSKA (reference sequence).

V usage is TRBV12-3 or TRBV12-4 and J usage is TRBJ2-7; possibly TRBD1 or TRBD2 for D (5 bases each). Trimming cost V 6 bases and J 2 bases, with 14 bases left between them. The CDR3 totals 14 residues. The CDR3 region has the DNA TGTGCCAGCAGACTGACCGGGGCCACCTACGAGCAGTACTTC. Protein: CASRLTGATYEQYF.

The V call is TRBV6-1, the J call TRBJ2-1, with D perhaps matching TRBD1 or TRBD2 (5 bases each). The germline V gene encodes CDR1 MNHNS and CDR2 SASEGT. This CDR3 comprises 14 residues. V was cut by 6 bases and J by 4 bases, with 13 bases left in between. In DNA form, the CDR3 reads TGTGCCAGCAGGTGGGACGGATCGTACAATGAGCAGTTCTTC. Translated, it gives CASRWDGSYNEQFF.

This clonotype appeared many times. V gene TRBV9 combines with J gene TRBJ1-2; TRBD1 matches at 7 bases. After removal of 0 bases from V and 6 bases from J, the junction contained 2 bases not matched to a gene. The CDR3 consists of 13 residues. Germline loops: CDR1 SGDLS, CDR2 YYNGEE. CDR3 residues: CASSVETGDGYTF. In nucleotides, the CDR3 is TGTGCCAGCAGCGTAGAAACAGGGGATGGCTACACCTTC.

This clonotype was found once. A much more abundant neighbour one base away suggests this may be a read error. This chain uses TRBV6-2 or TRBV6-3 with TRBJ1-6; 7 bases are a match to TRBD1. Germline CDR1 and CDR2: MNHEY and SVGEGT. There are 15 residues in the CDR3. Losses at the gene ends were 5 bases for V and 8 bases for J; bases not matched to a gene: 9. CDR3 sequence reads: CASSELGQNDSPLHF. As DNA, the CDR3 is TGTGCCAGCAGTGAGCTGGGACAGAATGATTCACCCCTCCACTTT.

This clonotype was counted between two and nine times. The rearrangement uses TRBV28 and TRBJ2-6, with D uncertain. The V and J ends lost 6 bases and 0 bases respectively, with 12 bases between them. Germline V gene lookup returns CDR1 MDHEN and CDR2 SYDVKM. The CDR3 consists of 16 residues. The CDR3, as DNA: TGTGCCAGCAGCGCAAGAGCCGTCTCTGGGGCCAACGTCCTGACTTTC. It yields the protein CASSARAVSGANVLTF.